This TCR beta chain was found in a study of shared clonotypes between healthy human individuals. Study observations and caveats: A reduction in generation probabilities was seen for non-shared clonotypes relative to those shared by all four donors. It was observed that approximately 5% of naive CD4 clonotypes were shared across a handful of donors. Tissues were not sampled, only blood, and their repertoires likely differ. An expected dependence of interdonor clonotype sharing on sequencing depth was noted.

Regarding this clone: Its specificity is not known.

Clones were sequenced by immunoSEQ multiplex PCR, and TCRdb holds only the in-frame ones, with some missing. The table records 2 million to 2.5 million clones, around 95% of them present only once. Germline CDR1 is SGDLS and CDR2 is YYNGEE. The CDR3 has 17 residues. Germline trimming cut 9 bases from V and 5 bases from J; bases unmatched to any gene: 20. This chain joins TRBV9 and TRBJ2-7, with TRBD1 identical over 10 bases. Sequences were obtained from naive CD4+ T cells sorted from blood. Subset reported: CD45RA+ positively selected. This clonotype originated in a young man in good health. The CDR3 protein is CATHPVQTGGCSHEQYF. CDR3 nucleotide sequence: TGTGCCACCCACCCCGTCCAGACAGGGGGCTGTTCCCACGAGCAGTACTTC.